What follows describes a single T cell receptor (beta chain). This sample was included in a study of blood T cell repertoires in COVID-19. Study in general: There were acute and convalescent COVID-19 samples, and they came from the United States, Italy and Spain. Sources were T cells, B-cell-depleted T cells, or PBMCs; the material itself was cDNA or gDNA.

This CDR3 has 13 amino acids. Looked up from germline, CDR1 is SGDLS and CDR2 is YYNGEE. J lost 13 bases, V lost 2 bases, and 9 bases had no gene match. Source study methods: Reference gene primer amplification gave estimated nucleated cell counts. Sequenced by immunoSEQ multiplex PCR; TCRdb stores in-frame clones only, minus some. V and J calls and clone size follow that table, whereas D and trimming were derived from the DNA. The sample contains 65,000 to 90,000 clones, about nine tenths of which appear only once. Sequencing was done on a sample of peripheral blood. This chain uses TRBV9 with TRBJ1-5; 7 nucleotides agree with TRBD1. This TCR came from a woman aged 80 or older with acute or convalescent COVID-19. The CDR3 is CASSVRQQGDQHF. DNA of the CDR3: TGTGCCAGCAGCGTTCGTCAGCAGGGGGATCAGCATTTT.